This entry concerns a single T cell receptor (beta chain). This entry belongs to a study of blood T cell repertoires in COVID-19. Here immunoSEQ multiplex PCR was the method, and the copy in TCRdb shows in-frame clones only, minus some. In the table there are some 100,000 clones, roughly 79% of which are singletons. There are 16 residues in the CDR3. V lost 3 bases to trimming and J lost 1 base, with 15 bases between them. The germline CDR1 and CDR2 sequences are SGHAT and FQNNGV. Sequenced input: peripheral blood. This TCR was recovered from a human donor in a cohort sampled during active COVID-19. The V gene is TRBV11-2, the J gene TRBJ2-5; D might be TRBD1 (5 bases). CDR3 amino acids: CASSFRIGQTQETQYF. The CDR3 DNA reads TGTGCCAGCAGCTTTCGTATTGGACAAACCCAAGAGACCCAGTACTTC.